This T cell receptor (beta chain) derives from a study of human T cells and chemical hapten exposure. The wider study: Slight volume differences across pooled libraries mainly accounted for varying per-sample TCR yields.

TCRdb re-analysed the RACE reads in MiXCR, keeping a single row per CDR3 protein. The sample has 55,000 to 75,000 distinct CDR3 sequences; roughly 12% are singletons. The sample's time point: patch test 3, about 24 weeks after DPC sensitization. Documented treatment: therapeutic diphenylcyclopropenone sensitization with weekly scalp DPC. Blood collection happened ahead of applying each patch test. Notes on the study in general: Among TCRs, those above 1 in 1000 frequency were unaffected by DPC sensitization.

Many counts were recorded for this clonotype. Its antigen is currently unknown. Germline CDR1 reads SNHLY; CDR2 reads FYNNEI. This CDR3 has 14 amino acids. Trimming removed 1 base from V and 7 bases from J, with 8 bases in between. This TCR was recovered from a man younger than 45 with alopecia areata. Some clones in this sample may be carry-over from other donors' samples. The rearrangement uses TRBV2 and TRBJ1-6; D may be TRBD1 (5 bases). The source material was whole blood, sampled in connection with sensitization to the hapten diphenylcyclopropenone (DPC). The CDR3 region has the DNA TGTGCCAGCAGTGAAGTGGGGGACAATTCACCCCTCCACTTT. Translation: CASSEVGDNSPLHF.